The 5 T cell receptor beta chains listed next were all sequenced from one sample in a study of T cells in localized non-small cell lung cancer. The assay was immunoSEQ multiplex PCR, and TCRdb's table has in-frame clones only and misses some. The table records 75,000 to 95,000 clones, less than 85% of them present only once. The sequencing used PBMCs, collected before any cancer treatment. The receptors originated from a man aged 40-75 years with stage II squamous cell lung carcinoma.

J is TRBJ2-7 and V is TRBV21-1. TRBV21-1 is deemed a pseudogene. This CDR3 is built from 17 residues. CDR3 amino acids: CASSKRGGTTSSYEQYF. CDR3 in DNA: TGTGCCAGCAGCAAAAGAGGGGGGACAACGAGCTCCTACGAGCAGTACTTC.

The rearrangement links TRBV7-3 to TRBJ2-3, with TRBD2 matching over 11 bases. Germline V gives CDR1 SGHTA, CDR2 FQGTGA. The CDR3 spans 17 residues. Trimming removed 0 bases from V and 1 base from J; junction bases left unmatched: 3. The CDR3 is CASSLTEGLAGTDTQYF. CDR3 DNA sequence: TGTGCCAGCAGCTTAACGGAGGGACTAGCGGGCACAGATACGCAGTATTTT.

The CDR3 region is CASSLYRTGTANYGYTF. The DNA for the CDR3 is TGTGCCAGCAGCCTCTACCGGACGGGAACCGCTAACTATGGCTACACCTTC. The V and J genes are TRBV5-6 and TRBJ1-2; D not resolved. Germline V gene sequence: CDR1 SGHDT, CDR2 YYEEEE. The CDR3 sequence is 17 residues long. The ends were cut back, 4 bases at V and 0 bases at J, with 19 bases in the middle.

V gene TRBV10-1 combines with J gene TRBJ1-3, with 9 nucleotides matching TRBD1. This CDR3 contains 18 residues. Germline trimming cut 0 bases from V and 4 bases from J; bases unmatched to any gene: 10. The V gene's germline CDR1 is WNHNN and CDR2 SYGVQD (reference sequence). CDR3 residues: CASSESGRQGVRGNTIYF. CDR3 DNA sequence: TGCGCCAGCAGTGAGTCTGGACGACAGGGGGTCAGAGGAAACACCATATATTTT.

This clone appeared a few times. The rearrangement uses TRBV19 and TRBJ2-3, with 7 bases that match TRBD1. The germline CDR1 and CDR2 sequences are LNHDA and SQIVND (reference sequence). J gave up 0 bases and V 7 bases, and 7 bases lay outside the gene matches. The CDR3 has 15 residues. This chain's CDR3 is CASTGQTTSTDTQYF. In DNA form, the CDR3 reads TGTGCCAGTACGGGACAGACTACTAGCACAGATACGCAGTATTTT.